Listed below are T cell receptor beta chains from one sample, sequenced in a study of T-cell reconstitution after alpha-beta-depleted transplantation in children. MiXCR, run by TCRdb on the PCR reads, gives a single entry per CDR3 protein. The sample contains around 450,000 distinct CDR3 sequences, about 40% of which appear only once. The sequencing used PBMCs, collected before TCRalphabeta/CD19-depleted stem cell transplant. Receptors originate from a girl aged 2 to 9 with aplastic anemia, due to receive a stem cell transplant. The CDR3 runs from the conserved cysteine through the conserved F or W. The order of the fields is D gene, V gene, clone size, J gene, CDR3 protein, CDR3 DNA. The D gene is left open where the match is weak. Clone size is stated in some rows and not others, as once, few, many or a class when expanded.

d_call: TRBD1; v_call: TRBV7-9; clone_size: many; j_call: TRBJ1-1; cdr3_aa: CASGGTGVMNTEAFF; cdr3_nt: TGTGCCAGCGGGGGGACAGGGGTCATGAACACTGAAGCTTTCTTT
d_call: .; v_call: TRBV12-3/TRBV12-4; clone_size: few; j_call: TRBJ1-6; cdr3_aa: CASSFSGRGNSPLHF; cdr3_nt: TGTGCCAGCAGTTTTTCGGGCAGGGGTAATTCACCCCTCCACTTT
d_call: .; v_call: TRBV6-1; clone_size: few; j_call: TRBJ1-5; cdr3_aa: CASSEEGQWAQHF; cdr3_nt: TGTGCCAGCAGTGAAGAGGGGCAATGGGCCCAGCATTTT
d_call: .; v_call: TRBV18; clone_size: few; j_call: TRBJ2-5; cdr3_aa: CASSPPNKETQYF; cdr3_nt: TGTGCCAGCTCACCACCGAACAAAGAGACCCAGTACTTC
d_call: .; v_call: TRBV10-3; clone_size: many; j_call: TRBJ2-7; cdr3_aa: CAISEDHEQYF; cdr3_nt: TGTGCCATCAGTGAAGATCACGAGCAGTACTTC
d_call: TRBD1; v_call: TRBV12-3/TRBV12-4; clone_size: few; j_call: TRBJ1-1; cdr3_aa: CASRVGQGPTEAFF; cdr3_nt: TGTGCCAGCAGGGTGGGACAGGGACCCACTGAAGCTTTCTTT
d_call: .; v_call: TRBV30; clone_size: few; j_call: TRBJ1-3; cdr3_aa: CAWSVGAHLIYF; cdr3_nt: TGTGCCTGGAGTGTTGGGGCTCACCTTATATATTTT
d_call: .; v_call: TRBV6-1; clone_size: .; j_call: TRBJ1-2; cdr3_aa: CASSEAAVYGYTF; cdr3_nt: TGTGCCAGCAGTGAAGCCGCGGTCTATGGCTACACCTTC
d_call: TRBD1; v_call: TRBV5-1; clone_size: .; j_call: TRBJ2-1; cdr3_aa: CASRRQGYNEQFF; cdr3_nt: TGCGCCAGCAGGAGACAGGGGTACAATGAGCAGTTCTTC
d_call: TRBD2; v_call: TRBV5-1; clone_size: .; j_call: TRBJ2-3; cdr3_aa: CASSLEGLPSTDTQYF; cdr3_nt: TGCGCCAGCAGCTTGGAGGGACTACCTAGCACAGATACGCAGTATTTT
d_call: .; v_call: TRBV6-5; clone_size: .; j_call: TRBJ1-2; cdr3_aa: CASSYSANYGYTF; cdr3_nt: TGTGCCAGCAGTTACTCTGCCAACTATGGCTACACCTTC
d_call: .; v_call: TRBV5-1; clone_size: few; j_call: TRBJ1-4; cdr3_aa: CASRGGVGNEKLFF; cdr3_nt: TGCGCCAGCAGAGGGGGGGTTGGTAATGAAAAACTGTTTTTT
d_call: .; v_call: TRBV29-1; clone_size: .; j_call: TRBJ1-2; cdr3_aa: CSVDLGGGYTF; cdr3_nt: TGCAGCGTTGATCTGGGAGGTGGCTACACCTTC
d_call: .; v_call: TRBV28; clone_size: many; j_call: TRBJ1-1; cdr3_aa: CASSLTGFTEAFF; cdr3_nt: TGTGCCAGCAGTTTAACAGGGTTCACTGAAGCTTTCTTT
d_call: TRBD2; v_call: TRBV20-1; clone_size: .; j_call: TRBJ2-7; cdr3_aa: CSASYSPGGLAGEYEQYF; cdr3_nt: TGCAGTGCTAGCTATAGTCCCGGGGGACTAGCGGGAGAGTACGAGCAGTACTTC
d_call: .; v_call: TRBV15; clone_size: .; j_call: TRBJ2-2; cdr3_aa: CATSRAARGIKGGELFF; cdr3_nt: TGTGCCACCAGCAGAGCGGCGCGGGGCATCAAGGGCGGGGAGCTGTTTTTT
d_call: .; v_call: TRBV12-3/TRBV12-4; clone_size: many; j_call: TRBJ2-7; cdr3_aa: CASSPWAASYEQYF; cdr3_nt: TGTGCCAGCAGTCCGTGGGCCGCCTCCTACGAGCAGTACTTC
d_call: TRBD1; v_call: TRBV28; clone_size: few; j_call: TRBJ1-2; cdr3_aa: CASSSAGTGGGYGYTF; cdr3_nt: TGTGCCAGCAGTTCCGCGGGGACAGGGGGCGGCTATGGCTACACCTTC
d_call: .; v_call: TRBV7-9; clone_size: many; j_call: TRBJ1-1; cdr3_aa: CATRDSSTEAFF; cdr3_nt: TGTGCCACCCGGGACTCTAGCACTGAAGCTTTCTTT
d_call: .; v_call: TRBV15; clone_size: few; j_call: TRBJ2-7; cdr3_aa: CATSRDGGRVTYEQYF; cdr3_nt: TGTGCCACCAGCAGAGATGGGGGACGGGTCACCTACGAGCAGTACTTC
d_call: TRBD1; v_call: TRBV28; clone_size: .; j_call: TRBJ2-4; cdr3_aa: CASKIGQGAYAKNIQYF; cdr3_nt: TGTGCCAGCAAAATCGGGCAGGGGGCGTACGCCAAAAACATTCAGTACTTC
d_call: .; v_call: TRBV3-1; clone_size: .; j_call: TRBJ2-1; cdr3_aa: CASSQVLGFVDEQFF; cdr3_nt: TGTGCCAGCAGCCAAGTTCTAGGTTTCGTCGATGAGCAGTTCTTC
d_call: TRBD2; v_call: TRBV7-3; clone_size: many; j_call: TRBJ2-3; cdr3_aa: CASSPAGGQTDTQYF; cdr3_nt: TGTGCCAGCAGCCCAGCGGGAGGACAAACAGATACGCAGTATTTT
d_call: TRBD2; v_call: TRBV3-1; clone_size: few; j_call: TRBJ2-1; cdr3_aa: CASSQLAGIHNEQFF; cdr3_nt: TGTGCCAGCAGCCAGCTAGCGGGGATCCACAATGAGCAGTTCTTC
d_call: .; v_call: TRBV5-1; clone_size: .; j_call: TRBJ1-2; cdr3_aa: CASSVGQNYGYTF; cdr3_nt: TGCGCCAGCAGCGTTGGGCAGAACTATGGCTACACCTTC
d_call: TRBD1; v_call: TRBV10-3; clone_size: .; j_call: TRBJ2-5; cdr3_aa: CAISESRDSVLTQYF; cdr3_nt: TGTGCCATCAGTGAGTCGAGGGACAGCGTCCTTACCCAGTACTTC
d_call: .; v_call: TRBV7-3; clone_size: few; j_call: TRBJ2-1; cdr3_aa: CASSLERGEQFF; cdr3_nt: TGTGCCAGCAGCCTAGAAAGGGGGGAGCAGTTCTTC
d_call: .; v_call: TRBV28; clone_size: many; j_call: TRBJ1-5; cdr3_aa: CASSSGTGNQPQHF; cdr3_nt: TGCGCCAGCAGCTCCGGGACGGGCAATCAGCCCCAGCATTTT
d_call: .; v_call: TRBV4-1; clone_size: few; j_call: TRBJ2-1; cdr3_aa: CASSLSGTPSSYNEQFF; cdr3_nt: TGCGCCAGCAGCCTCTCGGGAACGCCTAGCTCCTACAATGAGCAGTTCTTC
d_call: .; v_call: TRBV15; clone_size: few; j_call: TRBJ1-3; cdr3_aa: CATSPKGFSGNTIYF; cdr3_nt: TGTGCCACCAGCCCGAAGGGCTTCTCTGGAAACACCATATATTTT
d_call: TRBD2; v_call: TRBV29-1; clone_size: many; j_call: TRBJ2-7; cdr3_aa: CSVVETSGALEQYF; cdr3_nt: TGCAGCGTTGTGGAGACTAGCGGGGCCTTGGAGCAGTACTTC
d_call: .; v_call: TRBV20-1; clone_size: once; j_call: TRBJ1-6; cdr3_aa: CSARPPGLPNSPLHF; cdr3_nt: TGCAGTGCTAGACCCCCGGGCCTGCCTAATTCACCCCTCCACTTT
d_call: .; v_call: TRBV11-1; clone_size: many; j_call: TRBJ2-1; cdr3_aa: CASSLRFSGNTEHNEQFF; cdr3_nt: TGTGCCAGCAGCTTAAGGTTTAGCGGTAACACGGAACACAATGAGCAGTTCTTC
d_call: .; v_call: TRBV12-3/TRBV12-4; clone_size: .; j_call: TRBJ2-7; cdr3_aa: CASTGDRSYEQYF; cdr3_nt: TGTGCCAGCACCGGGGACCGCTCCTACGAGCAGTACTTC
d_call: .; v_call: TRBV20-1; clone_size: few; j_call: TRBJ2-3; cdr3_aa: CSARGFRGGTTVDTQYF; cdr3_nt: TGCAGTGCTAGAGGTTTTAGGGGGGGTACCACTGTAGATACGCAGTATTTT
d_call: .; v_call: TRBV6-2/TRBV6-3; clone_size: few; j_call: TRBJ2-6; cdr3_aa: CASSQRNSGANVLTF; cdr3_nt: TGTGCCAGCAGCCAACGGAACTCTGGGGCCAACGTCCTGACTTTC
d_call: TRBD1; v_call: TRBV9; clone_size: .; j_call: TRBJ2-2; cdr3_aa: CASSTSPGGTGELFF; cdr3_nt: TGTGCCAGCAGCACCTCTCCAGGGGGCACCGGGGAGCTGTTTTTT
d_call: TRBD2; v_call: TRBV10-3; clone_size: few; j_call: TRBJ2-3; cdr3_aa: CASAAGEGPDTQYF; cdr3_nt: TGTGCCTCGGCGGCGGGAGAGGGGCCAGATACGCAGTATTTT
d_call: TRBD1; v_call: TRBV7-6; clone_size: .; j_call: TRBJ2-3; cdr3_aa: CASSLAGQGFTDTQYF; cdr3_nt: TGTGCCAGCAGCCTCGCGGGACAGGGGTTCACAGATACGCAGTATTTT
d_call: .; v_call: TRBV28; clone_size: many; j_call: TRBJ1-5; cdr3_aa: CASSLKGSRIKPQHF; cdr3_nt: TGTGCCAGCAGTTTAAAAGGAAGTCGGATAAAGCCCCAGCATTTT
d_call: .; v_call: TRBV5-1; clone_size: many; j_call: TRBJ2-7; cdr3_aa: CASSSLAFGPYEQYF; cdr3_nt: TGCGCCAGCAGCTCACTAGCTTTTGGGCCCTACGAGCAGTACTTC
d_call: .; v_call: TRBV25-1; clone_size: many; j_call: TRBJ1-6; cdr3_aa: CASSESGRYSPLHF; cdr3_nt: TGTGCCAGCAGTGAATCAGGCAGATATTCACCCCTCCACTTT
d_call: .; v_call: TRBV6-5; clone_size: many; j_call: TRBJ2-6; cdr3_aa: CASEDGTSGANVLTF; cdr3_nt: TGTGCCAGCGAGGACGGGACCTCTGGGGCCAACGTCCTGACTTTC
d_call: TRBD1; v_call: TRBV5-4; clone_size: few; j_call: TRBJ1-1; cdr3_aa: CASSPTGGMNTEAFF; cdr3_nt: TGTGCCAGCAGCCCGACAGGGGGCATGAACACTGAAGCTTTCTTT
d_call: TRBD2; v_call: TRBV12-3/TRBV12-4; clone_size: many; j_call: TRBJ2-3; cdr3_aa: CASSPGGSIDTQYF; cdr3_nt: TGTGCCAGCAGCCCGGGGGGGTCGATAGATACGCAGTATTTT
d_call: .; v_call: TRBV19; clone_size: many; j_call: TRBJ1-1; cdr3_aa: CASSMARGVSAEAFF; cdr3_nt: TGTGCCAGTAGTATGGCAAGAGGGGTTTCGGCTGAAGCTTTCTTT
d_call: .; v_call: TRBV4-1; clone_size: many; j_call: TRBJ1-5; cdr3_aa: CASSWGAHQPQHF; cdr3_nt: TGCGCCAGCAGCTGGGGGGCCCATCAGCCCCAGCATTTT
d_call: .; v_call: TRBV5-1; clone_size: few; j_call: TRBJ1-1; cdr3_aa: CASSYQGMNTEAFF; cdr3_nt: TGCGCCAGCAGCTATCAGGGGATGAACACTGAAGCTTTCTTT
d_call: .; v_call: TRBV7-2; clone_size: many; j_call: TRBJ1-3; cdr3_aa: CASSLDPRGGNTIYF; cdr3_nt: TGTGCCAGCAGCTTAGATCCTCGTGGGGGAAACACCATATATTTT
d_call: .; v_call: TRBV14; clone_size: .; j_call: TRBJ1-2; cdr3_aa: CASSQGRAYGYTF; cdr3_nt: TGTGCCAGCAGCCAAGGCCGAGCCTATGGCTACACCTTC
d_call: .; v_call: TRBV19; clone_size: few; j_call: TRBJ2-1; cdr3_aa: CASRPGTPANEQFF; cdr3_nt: TGTGCCAGTAGACCCGGGACACCCGCTAATGAGCAGTTCTTC
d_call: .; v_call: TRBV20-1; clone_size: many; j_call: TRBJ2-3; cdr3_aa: CSAKVSSITDTQYF; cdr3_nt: TGCAGTGCTAAAGTCTCCTCGATCACAGATACGCAGTATTTT
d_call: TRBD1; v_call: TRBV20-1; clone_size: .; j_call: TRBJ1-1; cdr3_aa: CSAGQGAEAFF; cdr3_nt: TGCAGTGCTGGACAGGGGGCCGAAGCTTTCTTT
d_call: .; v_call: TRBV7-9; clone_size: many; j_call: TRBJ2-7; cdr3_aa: CASSLEGQVSYEQYF; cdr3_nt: TGTGCCAGCAGCTTAGAGGGCCAAGTCAGCTACGAGCAGTACTTC
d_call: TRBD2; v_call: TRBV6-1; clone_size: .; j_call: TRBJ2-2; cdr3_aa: CASSRPTSGRSANTGELFF; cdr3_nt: TGTGCCAGCAGCCGACCGACTAGCGGGAGGTCTGCGAACACCGGGGAGCTGTTTTTT
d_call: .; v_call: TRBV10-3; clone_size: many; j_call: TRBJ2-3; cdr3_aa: CAISDPRSGTADTQYF; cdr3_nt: TGTGCCATCAGTGACCCTAGATCCGGCACCGCAGATACGCAGTATTTT
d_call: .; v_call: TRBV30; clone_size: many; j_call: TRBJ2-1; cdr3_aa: CAWRIRRNYNEQFF; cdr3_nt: TGTGCCTGGAGAATTAGACGGAACTACAATGAGCAGTTCTTC
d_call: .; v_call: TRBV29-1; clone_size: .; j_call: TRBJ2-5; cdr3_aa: CSVFSGRQETQYF; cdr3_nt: TGCAGCGTGTTTTCAGGGAGGCAAGAGACCCAGTACTTC
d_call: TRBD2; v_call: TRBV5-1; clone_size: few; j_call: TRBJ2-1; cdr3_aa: CASSWAGLAADNEQFF; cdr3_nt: TGCGCCAGCAGCTGGGCGGGACTAGCGGCCGACAATGAGCAGTTCTTC
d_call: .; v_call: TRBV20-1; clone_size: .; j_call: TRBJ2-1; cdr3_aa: CSAREGETHDEQFF; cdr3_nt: TGCAGTGCTAGAGAGGGGGAGACCCATGATGAGCAGTTCTTC